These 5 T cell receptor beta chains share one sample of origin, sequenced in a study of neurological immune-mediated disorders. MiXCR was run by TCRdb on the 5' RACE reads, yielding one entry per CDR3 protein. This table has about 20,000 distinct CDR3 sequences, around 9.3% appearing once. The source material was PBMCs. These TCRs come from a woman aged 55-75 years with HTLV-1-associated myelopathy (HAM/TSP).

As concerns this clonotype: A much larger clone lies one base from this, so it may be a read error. CDR3 protein: CASRIGGAGTDTQYF. The CDR3 DNA sequence: TGTGCCAGCAGAATCGGGGGGGCGGGCACAGATACGCAGTATTTT. This chain joins TRBV28 and TRBJ2-3, with 8 bases lining up with TRBD2. The CDR3 sequence is 15 residues long. The germline CDR1 and CDR2 sequences are MDHEN and SYDVKM. V trimming: 6 bases; J trimming: 1 base; junction bases outside the gene matches: 6.

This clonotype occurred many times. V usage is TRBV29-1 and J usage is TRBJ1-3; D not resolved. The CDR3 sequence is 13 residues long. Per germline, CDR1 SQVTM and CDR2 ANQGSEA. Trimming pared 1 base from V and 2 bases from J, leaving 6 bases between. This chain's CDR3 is CSVEGPPGNTIYF. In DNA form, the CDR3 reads TGCAGCGTTGAAGGTCCCCCTGGAAACACCATATATTTT.

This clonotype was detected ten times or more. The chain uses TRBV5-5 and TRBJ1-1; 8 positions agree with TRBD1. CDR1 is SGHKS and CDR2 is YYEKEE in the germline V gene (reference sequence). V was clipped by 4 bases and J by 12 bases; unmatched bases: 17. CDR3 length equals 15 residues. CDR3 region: CASSPAAPGGPGSFF. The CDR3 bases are TGTGCCAGCAGCCCGGCGGCCCCAGGGGGCCCAGGTTCTTTCTTT.

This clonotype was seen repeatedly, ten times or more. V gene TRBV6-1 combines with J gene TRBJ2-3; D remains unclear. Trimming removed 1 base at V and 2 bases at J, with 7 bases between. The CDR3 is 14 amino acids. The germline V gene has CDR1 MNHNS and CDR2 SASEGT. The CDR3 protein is CASSEGYSTDTQYF. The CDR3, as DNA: TGTGCCAGCAGTGAAGGGTACTCCACAGATACGCAGTATTTT.

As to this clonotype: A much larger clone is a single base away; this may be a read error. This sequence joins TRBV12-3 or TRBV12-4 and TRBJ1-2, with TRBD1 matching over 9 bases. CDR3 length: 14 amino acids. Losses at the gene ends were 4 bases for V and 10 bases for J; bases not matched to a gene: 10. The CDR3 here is CASSSTGTGRVYTF. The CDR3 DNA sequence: TGTGCCAGCAGTTCCACCGGGACAGGGCGAGTCTACACCTTC.